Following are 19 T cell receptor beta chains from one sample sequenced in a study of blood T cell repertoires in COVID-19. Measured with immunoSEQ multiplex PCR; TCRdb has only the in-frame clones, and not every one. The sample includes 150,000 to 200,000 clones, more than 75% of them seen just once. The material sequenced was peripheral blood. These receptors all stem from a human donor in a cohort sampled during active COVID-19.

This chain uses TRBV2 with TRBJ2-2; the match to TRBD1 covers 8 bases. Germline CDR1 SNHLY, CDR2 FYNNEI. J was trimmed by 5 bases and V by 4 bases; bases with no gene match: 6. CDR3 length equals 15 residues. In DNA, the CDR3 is TGTGCCAGCAGTGGACAGGGGTTGGAGACCGGGGAGCTGTTTTTT. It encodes CASSGQGLETGELFF.

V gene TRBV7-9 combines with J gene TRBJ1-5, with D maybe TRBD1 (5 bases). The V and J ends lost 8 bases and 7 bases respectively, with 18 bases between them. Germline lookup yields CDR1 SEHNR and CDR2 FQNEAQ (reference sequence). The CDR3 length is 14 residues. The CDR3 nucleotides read TGTGCCAGCGCGTCTCGGGGGACGGGGCAGCCCCAGCATTTT. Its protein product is CASASRGTGQPQHF.

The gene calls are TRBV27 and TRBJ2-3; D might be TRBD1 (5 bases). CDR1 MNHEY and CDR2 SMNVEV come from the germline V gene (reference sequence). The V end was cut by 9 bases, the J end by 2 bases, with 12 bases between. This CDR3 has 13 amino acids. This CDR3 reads CASSGFSTDTQYF. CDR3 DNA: TGTGCCAGTTCAGGGTTCTCCACAGATACGCAGTATTTT.

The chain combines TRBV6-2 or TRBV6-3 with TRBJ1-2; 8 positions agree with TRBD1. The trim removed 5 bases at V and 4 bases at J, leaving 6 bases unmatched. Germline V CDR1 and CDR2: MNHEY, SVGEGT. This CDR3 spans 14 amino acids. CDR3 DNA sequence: TGTGCCAGCAGTACCGCCGGACAGGGCTATGGCTACACCTTC. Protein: CASSTAGQGYGYTF.

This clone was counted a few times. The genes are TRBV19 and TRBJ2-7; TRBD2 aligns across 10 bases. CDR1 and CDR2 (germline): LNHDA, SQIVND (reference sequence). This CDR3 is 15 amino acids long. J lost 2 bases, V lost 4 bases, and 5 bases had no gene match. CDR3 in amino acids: CASSTSAGGPYEQYF. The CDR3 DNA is TGTGCCAGTAGTACCTCAGCGGGAGGGCCCTACGAGCAGTACTTC.

CDR3 sequence (DNA): TGTGCCAGCCTGACTTGGGGGGAGGATACGCAGTATTTT. This sequence encodes CASLTWGEDTQYF. This chain links TRBV6-5 with TRBJ2-3; perhaps TRBD2 as D (6 bases). Germline values: CDR1 MNHEY, CDR2 SVGAGI. V shed 8 bases and J shed 6 bases, with 15 bases lying between them. The CDR3 covers 13 residues.

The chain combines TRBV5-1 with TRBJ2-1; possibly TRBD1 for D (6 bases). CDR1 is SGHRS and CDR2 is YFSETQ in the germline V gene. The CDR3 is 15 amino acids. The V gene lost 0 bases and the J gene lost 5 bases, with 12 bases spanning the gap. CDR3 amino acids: CASSLGTADHNEQFF. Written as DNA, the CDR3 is TGCGCCAGCAGCTTGGGGACAGCTGATCACAATGAGCAGTTCTTC.

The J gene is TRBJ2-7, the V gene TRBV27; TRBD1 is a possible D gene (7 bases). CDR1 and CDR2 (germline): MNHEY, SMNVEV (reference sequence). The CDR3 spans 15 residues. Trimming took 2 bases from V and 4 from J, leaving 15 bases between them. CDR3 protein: CASSLEPGGRYEQYF. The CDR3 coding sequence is TGTGCCAGCAGTTTAGAGCCAGGGGGGAGGTACGAGCAGTACTTC.

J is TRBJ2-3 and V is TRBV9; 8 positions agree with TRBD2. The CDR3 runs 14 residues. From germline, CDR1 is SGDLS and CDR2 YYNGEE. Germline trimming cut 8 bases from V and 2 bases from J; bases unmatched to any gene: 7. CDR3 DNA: TGTGCCAGTGGACGGGGGGGAACCACAGATACGCAGTATTTT. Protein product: CASGRGGTTDTQYF. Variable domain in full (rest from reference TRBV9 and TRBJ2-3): DSGVTQTPKHLITATGQRVTLRCSPRSGDLSVYWYQQSLDQGLQFLIQYYNGEERAKGNILERFSAQQFPDLHSELNLSSLELGDSALYFCASGRGGTTDTQYFGPGTRLTVL.

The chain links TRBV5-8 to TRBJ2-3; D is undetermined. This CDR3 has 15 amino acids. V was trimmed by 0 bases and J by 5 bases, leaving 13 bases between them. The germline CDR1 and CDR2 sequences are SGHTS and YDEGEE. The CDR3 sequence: CASSLGSPYGDTQYF. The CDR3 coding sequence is TGTGCCAGCAGCTTGGGAAGCCCCTACGGAGATACGCAGTATTTT.

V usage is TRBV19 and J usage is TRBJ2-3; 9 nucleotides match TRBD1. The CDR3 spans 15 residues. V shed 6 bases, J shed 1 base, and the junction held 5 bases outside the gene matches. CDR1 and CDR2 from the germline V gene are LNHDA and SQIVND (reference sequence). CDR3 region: CASRRTGDGTDTQYF. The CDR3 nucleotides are TGTGCCAGTAGGCGGACAGGGGATGGCACAGATACGCAGTATTTT.

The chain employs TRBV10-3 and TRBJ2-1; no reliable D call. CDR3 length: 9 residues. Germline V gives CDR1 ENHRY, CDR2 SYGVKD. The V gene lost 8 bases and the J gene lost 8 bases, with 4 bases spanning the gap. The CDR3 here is CAIGDEQFF. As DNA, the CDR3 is TGTGCCATCGGAGATGAGCAGTTCTTC.

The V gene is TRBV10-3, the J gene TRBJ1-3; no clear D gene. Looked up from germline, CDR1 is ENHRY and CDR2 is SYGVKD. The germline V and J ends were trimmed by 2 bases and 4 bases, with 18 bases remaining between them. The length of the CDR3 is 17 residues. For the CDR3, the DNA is TGTGCCATCAGTGAGATCCTTGGCGGGTTGTCAGGAAACACCATATATTTT. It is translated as CAISEILGGLSGNTIYF.

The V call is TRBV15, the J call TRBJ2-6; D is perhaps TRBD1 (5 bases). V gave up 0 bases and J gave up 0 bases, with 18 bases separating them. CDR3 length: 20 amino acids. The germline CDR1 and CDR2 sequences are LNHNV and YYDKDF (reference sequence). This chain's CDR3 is CATSREIRRAQDSGANVLTF. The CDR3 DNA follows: TGTGCCACCAGCAGAGAGATACGACGGGCACAGGACTCTGGGGCCAACGTCCTGACTTTC.

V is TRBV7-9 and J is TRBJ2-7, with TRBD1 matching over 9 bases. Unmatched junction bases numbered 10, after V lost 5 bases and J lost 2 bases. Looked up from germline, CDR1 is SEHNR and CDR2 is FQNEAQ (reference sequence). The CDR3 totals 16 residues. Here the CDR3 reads CASSKRSGTGTYEQYF. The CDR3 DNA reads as TGTGCCAGCAGCAAACGCTCCGGGACAGGGACCTACGAGCAGTACTTC.

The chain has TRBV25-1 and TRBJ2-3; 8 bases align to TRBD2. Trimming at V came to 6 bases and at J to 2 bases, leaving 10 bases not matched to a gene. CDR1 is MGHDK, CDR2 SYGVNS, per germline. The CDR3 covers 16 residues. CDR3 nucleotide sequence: TGTGCCAGCAGCTTGGTTATAGCGGGACCCACAGATACGCAGTATTTT. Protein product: CASSLVIAGPTDTQYF.

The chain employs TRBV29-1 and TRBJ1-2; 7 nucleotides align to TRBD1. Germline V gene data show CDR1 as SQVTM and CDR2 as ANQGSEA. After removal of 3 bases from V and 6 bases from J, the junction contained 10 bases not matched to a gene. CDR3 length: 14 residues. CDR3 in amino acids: CSVDVNGQANGYTF. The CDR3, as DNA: TGCAGCGTTGATGTAAATGGACAGGCGAATGGCTACACCTTC.

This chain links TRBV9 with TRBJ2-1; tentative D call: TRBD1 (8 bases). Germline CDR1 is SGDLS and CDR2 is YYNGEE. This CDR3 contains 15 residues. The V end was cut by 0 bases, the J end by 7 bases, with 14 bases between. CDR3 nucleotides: TGTGCCAGCAGCGTAGCACAGGGGGAGGGGAATGAGCAGTTCTTC. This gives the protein CASSVAQGEGNEQFF.

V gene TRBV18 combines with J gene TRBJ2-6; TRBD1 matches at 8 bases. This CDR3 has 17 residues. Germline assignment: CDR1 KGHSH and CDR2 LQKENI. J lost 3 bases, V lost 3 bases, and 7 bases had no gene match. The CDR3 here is CASSPWQGASGANVLTF. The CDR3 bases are TGTGCCAGCTCACCTTGGCAGGGGGCGAGTGGGGCCAACGTCCTGACTTTC. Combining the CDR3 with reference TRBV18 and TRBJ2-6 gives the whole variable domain NAGVMQNPRHLVRRRGQEARLRCSPMKGHSHVYWYRQLPEEGLKFMVYLQKENIIDESGMPKERFSAEFPKEGPSILRIQQVVRGDSAAYFCASSPWQGASGANVLTFGAGSRLTVL.